The 32 T cell receptor beta chains presented below share a single source sample, sequenced in a study of OX40 agonist ivuxolimab in advanced cancers. Only in-frame clones appear in the TCRdb table, and some are missing; sequencing was by immunoSEQ multiplex PCR. The table has around 61,000 clones, roughly 80% seen once; the top ten hold about 5%. Sequenced material: CD4+ or CD8+ T cells sorted from blood, taken in a trial of the OX40 agonist ivuxolimab. Source of these receptors: an adult with an advanced solid tumor such as melanoma, head and neck, liver or kidney cancer.

The genes are TRBV2 and TRBJ2-5; TRBD2 agrees at 7 bases. Looked up from germline, CDR1 is SNHLY and CDR2 is FYNNEI. The CDR3 is 14 residues long. The junction had 9 bases not matched to a gene; V was cut back by 9 bases and J by 2 bases. The CDR3 DNA is TGTGCCAGTGCAGCGGGACTATTTCAAGAGACCCAGTACTTC. Translating it yields CASAAGLFQETQYF. Looking up the rest from reference TRBV2 and TRBJ2-5 gives the full variable domain: EPEVTQTPSHQVTQMGQEVILRCVPISNHLYFYWYRQILGQKVEFLVSFYNNEISEKSEIFDDQFSVERPDGSNFTLKIRSTKLEDSAMYFCASAAGLFQETQYFGPGTRLLVL.

The chain links TRBV30 to TRBJ1-5, with D tentatively TRBD1 (6 bases). V gave up 2 bases and J gave up 3 bases, with 14 bases separating them. This CDR3 comprises 15 residues. CDR1 is GTSNPN, CDR2 SVGIG, per germline (reference sequence). The DNA for the CDR3 is TGTGCCTGGAGTTCTCCCGGACAGCCCAATCAGCCCCAGCATTTT. Protein product: CAWSSPGQPNQPQHF.

This clone has just one count. The CDR3 is CASSFQGLANSPLHF. The CDR3 nucleotides read TGTGCCAGCAGCTTTCAGGGGCTGGCTAATTCACCCCTCCACTTT. This chain connects TRBV11-2 to TRBJ1-6; maybe TRBD1 (6 bases). This CDR3 spans 15 amino acids. V lost 3 bases, J lost 6 bases, and 12 bases lay in between. CDR1 is SGHAT and CDR2 is FQNNGV in the germline V gene.

In regard to this clone: The junction departs from the called germline gene at one end, perhaps through a read error. V gene TRBV2 combines with J gene TRBJ2-1, with D hard to call. Germline CDR1 is SNHLY and CDR2 is FYNNEI. CDR3 length equals 13 residues. The CDR3 DNA is TGTGCCAGCAGTGTATCAGAAGACAATGGGCAGTTCTTC. As protein: CASSVSEDNGQFF.

V is TRBV5-6 and J is TRBJ1-1; D perhaps matches TRBD1 (5 bases). The CDR3 totals 14 residues. Trimming shortened V by 2 bases and J by 9 bases, and 17 bases separated the two germline ends. CDR1 and CDR2 from the germline V gene are SGHDT and YYEEEE. CDR3 sequence: CASSLAQLGGKAFF. Written as DNA, the CDR3 is TGTGCCAGCAGCTTAGCTCAGCTTGGGGGAAAAGCTTTCTTT. Full variable domain (outside the CDR3, taken from reference TRBV5-6 and TRBJ1-1): DAGVTQSPTHLIKTRGQQVTLRCSPKSGHDTVSWYQQALGQGPQFIFQYYEEEERQRGNFPDRFSGHQFPNYSSELNVNALLLGDSALYLCASSLAQLGGKAFFGQGTRLTVV.

V gene TRBV5-4 combines with J gene TRBJ2-5; D is ambiguous. Germline CDR1 and CDR2: SGHNT and YYREEE (reference sequence). The CDR3 is 12 amino acids. The germline V and J ends were trimmed by 2 bases and 3 bases, with 5 bases remaining between them. CDR3 in DNA: TGTGCCAGCAGCTTCCGGGAAGAGACCCAGTACTTC. Amino acids: CASSFREETQYF.

V gene TRBV4-3 combines with J gene TRBJ2-3; D may be TRBD2 (6 bases). CDR1 and CDR2 from the germline V gene are LGHNA and YSLEER. V lost 4 bases and J lost 9, with 14 bases in between. The CDR3 runs 13 residues. DNA of the CDR3: TGCGCCAGCAGCCCTGAACCTCGGGGGACGCAGTATTTT. Encoded protein: CASSPEPRGTQYF.

The chain joins TRBV14 to TRBJ2-3; 9 positions agree with TRBD1. Germline CDR1 SGHDN, CDR2 FVKESK. The CDR3 totals 13 residues. The V and J ends lost 10 bases and 5 bases, in that order; junction bases with no gene match: 7. The CDR3 sequence is CATAQGAEDTQYF. CDR3 nucleotide sequence: TGTGCCACCGCACAGGGGGCGGAAGATACGCAGTATTTT.

The rearrangement uses TRBV19 and TRBJ2-1, with TRBD1 matching 8 bases. This CDR3 region has 13 residues. The germline V gene encodes CDR1 LNHDA and CDR2 SQIVND (reference sequence). The V segment lost 4 bases and the J segment 9 bases; nucleotides outside the gene matches: 5. In DNA form, the CDR3 reads TGTGCCAGTAGTAGAGACAGGGGACGTGAGCAGTTCTTC. As protein: CASSRDRGREQFF.

This clone showed up just a few times. This chain joins TRBV2 and TRBJ2-7; no definite D call. The V end was cut by 5 bases, the J end by 7 bases, with 9 bases between. The CDR3 has 11 amino acids. From germline, CDR1 is SNHLY and CDR2 FYNNEI. Here the CDR3 reads CASSYDSEQYF. CDR3 DNA: TGTGCCAGCAGTTACGACTCTGAGCAGTACTTC.

J is TRBJ2-7 and V is TRBV5-3, with D unclear. TRBV5-3 is an open reading frame, and its role is uncertain. CDR3 length: 11 amino acids. Trimming cost V 9 bases and J 2 bases, with 9 bases left between them. The CDR3 reads CANNSTYEQYF. CDR3 DNA: TGTGCCAATAACAGTACCTACGAGCAGTACTTC.

This clone appeared once. V is TRBV4-3 and J is TRBJ2-1; 8 bases map to TRBD1. Trimming removed 4 bases from V and 3 bases from J; junction bases left unmatched: 5. CDR3 size: 15 residues. The V gene's germline CDR1 is LGHNA and CDR2 YSLEER. CDR3 residues: CASSRSGTGYNEQFF. The CDR3 coding sequence is TGCGCCAGCAGCCGGTCCGGGACAGGCTACAATGAGCAGTTCTTC.

J is TRBJ2-1 and V is TRBV5-1; D possibly uses TRBD1 or TRBD2 (5 bases each). CDR3 length equals 13 residues. The V and J ends lost 1 base and 6 bases respectively, with 8 bases between them. Germline CDR1 is SGHRS and CDR2 is YFSETQ. The CDR3 here is CASSLPGSNEQFF. CDR3 DNA sequence: TGCGCCAGCAGCTTGCCAGGGAGCAATGAGCAGTTCTTC.

The chain carries TRBV7-2 and TRBJ2-7; D is perhaps TRBD2 (5 bases). This CDR3 is 15 amino acids long. The germline CDR1 and CDR2 sequences are SGHTA and FQGNSA. Trimming stripped 1 base from V and 1 base from J, with 11 bases between. CDR3 loop: CASSLGGGRSYEQYF. The CDR3 nucleotides are TGTGCCAGCAGCTTAGGGGGTGGGAGATCCTACGAGCAGTACTTC.

The chain employs TRBV30 and TRBJ2-3, with 8 bases that match TRBD1. The CDR3 totals 15 residues. J gave up 4 bases and V 6 bases, and 12 bases lay outside the gene matches. Germline CDR1 and CDR2: GTSNPN and SVGIG (reference sequence). The CDR3 nucleotides read TGTGCCTGTAATCGACAGGGGACGGCCCCAGATACGCAGTATTTT. Residues: CACNRQGTAPDTQYF.

The V and J genes are TRBV7-6 and TRBJ1-2; D not certain. The CDR3 spans 14 residues. V lost 1 base and J 5 bases, leaving 11 bases between the germline ends. The germline V gene has CDR1 SGHVS and CDR2 FNYEAQ. The DNA for the CDR3 is TGTGCCAGCAGCTTAGGTGGCCAGGCGTATGGCTACACCTTC. Translation: CASSLGGQAYGYTF.

Comment on this clone: Additional DNA sequences in this sample encode the identical CDR3. The J gene is TRBJ2-3, the V gene TRBV6-1, with 14 positions matching TRBD2. CDR1 is MNHNS, CDR2 SASEGT, per germline. Trimming at V came to 4 bases and at J to 4 bases, leaving 1 base not matched to a gene. The CDR3 is made up of 15 amino acids. CDR3 nucleotide sequence: TGTGCCAGCAGTGGACTAGCGGGAGGGCCAGATACGCAGTATTTT. Its translation is CASSGLAGGPDTQYF.

The chain employs TRBV19 and TRBJ2-5; a weak D match, TRBD2 (6 bases). There are 19 residues in the CDR3. The V end lost 8 bases, the J end lost 1 base, and 29 bases lay between the germline ends. The germline CDR1 and CDR2 sequences are LNHDA and SQIVND (reference sequence). The CDR3, as DNA: TGTGCCAGTTCCACCCCTGTAGCGGCCATCCCGCCGGGCCAAGAGACCCAGTACTTC. This sequence encodes CASSTPVAAIPPGQETQYF.

This clone occurred once. The gene calls are TRBV7-6 and TRBJ2-7, with D perhaps matching TRBD2 (6 bases). Germline values: CDR1 SGHVS, CDR2 FNYEAQ. V lost 5 bases and J lost 2, with 13 bases in between. The CDR3 loop spans 14 amino acids. This chain's CDR3 is CASSPGLIAYEQYF. The DNA of the CDR3 is TGTGCCAGCAGCCCAGGACTAATTGCCTACGAGCAGTACTTC.

The V gene is TRBV5-1, the J gene TRBJ1-2, with D uncertain. Germline V gives CDR1 SGHRS, CDR2 YFSETQ. The CDR3 is 14 amino acids. V gave up 4 bases and J gave up 5 bases, with 15 bases separating them. CDR3: CASSPLSEEYGYTF. CDR3 nucleotides: TGCGCCAGCAGCCCCCTTTCTGAGGAGTATGGCTACACCTTC.

The rearrangement uses TRBV6-1 and TRBJ1-1, with TRBD1 as a possible D gene (6 bases). The CDR3 is 15 amino acids. V dropped 3 bases and J dropped 4 bases, with 15 bases sitting between them. Germline assignment: CDR1 MNHNS and CDR2 SASEGT. CDR3: CASSDSWGARTEAFF. CDR3 coding DNA: TGTGCCAGCAGTGATTCCTGGGGGGCTCGCACTGAAGCTTTCTTT.

This clone showed up just once. The V and J genes are TRBV5-4 and TRBJ2-1, with 10 positions matching TRBD1. Unmatched junction bases numbered 3, after V lost 3 bases and J lost 3 bases. This CDR3 has 15 amino acids. CDR1 is SGHNT, CDR2 YYREEE, per germline (reference sequence). As DNA, the CDR3 is TGTGCCAGCAGCTCGGACAGGGGGGGCTACAATGAGCAGTTCTTC. It is translated as CASSSDRGGYNEQFF.

This clone has only one observation. The chain carries TRBV11-2 and TRBJ2-3; D gene uncertain. The germline gives CDR1 SGHAT, CDR2 FQNNGV. V was pared by 3 bases and J by 2 bases, with 6 bases between. The CDR3 extends over 13 amino acids. CDR3 amino acids: CASSFALTDTQYF. DNA for the CDR3: TGTGCCAGCAGCTTCGCCCTCACAGATACGCAGTATTTT.

The genes are TRBV28 and TRBJ1-4; D unclear. The germline gives CDR1 MDHEN, CDR2 SYDVKM. The CDR3 spans 14 residues. The V end was cut by 2 bases, the J end by 8 bases, with 12 bases between. CDR3 in amino acids: CASSLGQAVEKLFF. CDR3 bases: TGTGCCAGCAGTTTAGGCCAGGCGGTCGAAAAACTGTTTTTT.

The sample holds a few counts of this clone. The J gene is TRBJ1-1, the V gene TRBV2, with TRBD1 matching over 7 bases. The CDR3 length is 13 residues. In germline, CDR1 is SNHLY, CDR2 FYNNEI. Trimming took 6 bases from V and 3 from J; bases not matched to a gene: 4. The CDR3 DNA sequence: TGTGCCAGCAGACAGGGGCCGCACACTGAAGCTTTCTTT. Its protein product is CASRQGPHTEAFF.

This clone occurred once. This chain links TRBV27 with TRBJ1-3; D uncertain. The germline gives CDR1 MNHEY, CDR2 SMNVEV (reference sequence). Trimming took 0 bases from V and 7 from J, leaving 7 bases between them. The length of the CDR3 is 13 residues. The CDR3: CASSLSNGNTIYF. The CDR3 bases are TGTGCCAGCAGTTTATCGAACGGGAACACCATATATTTT.

The table lists this clone with a count of one. The rearrangement uses TRBV30 and TRBJ2-7, with no clear D. This CDR3 is 13 amino acids long. The V and J ends lost 3 bases and 2 bases respectively, with 11 bases between them. The germline CDR1 and CDR2 sequences are GTSNPN and SVGIG (reference sequence). CDR3 loop: CAWREWETYEQYF. The DNA of the CDR3 is TGTGCCTGGAGGGAATGGGAAACCTACGAGCAGTACTTC.

V usage is TRBV6-1 and J usage is TRBJ2-7, with 7 bases aligning to TRBD2. The CDR3 is 15 amino acids. The V gene end was trimmed by 3 bases and the J gene end by 7 bases; junction bases not matched to a gene: 12. CDR1 and CDR2 from the germline V gene are MNHNS and SASEGT. CDR3 bases: TGTGCCAGCAGTGAGAATACCTTAGCGGGTTCTGAGCAGTACTTC. Amino acid sequence: CASSENTLAGSEQYF.

The genes are TRBV5-5 and TRBJ1-1, with D hard to call. Per germline, CDR1 SGHKS and CDR2 YYEKEE (reference sequence). The CDR3 is 14 amino acids. V lost 4 bases and J lost 0, with 10 bases in between. Here the CDR3 reads CASSLTAMNTEAFF. The CDR3 DNA sequence: TGTGCCAGCAGCCTAACAGCTATGAACACTGAAGCTTTCTTT.

The chain couples TRBV5-1 to TRBJ1-5; D possibly corresponds to TRBD1 (6 bases). The V and J ends lost 3 bases and 5 bases respectively, with 15 bases between them. The CDR3 is made up of 15 amino acids. From germline, CDR1 is SGHRS and CDR2 YFSETQ. The CDR3 loop reads CASSSGAGGDQPQHF. The CDR3 DNA reads TGCGCCAGCAGCTCAGGGGCAGGAGGGGATCAGCCCCAGCATTTT. Full variable domain (outside the CDR3, taken from reference TRBV5-1 and TRBJ1-5): KAGVTQTPRYLIKTRGQQVTLSCSPISGHRSVSWYQQTPGQGLQFLFEYFSETQRNKGNFPGRFSGRQFSNSRSEMNVSTLELGDSALYLCASSSGAGGDQPQHFGDGTRLSIL.

J is TRBJ2-3 and V is TRBV5-1; D is ambiguous. Germline V gives CDR1 SGHRS, CDR2 YFSETQ. Trimming took 7 bases from V and 6 from J, leaving 18 bases between them. The length of the CDR3 is 14 residues. CDR3 sequence: CASSTGSGTDTQYF. In nucleotides, the CDR3 is TGCGCCAGCTCCACCGGCAGTGGAACGGATACGCAGTATTTT.

This clone was detected a few times. The chain recombines TRBV4-2 with TRBJ2-7; TRBD1 matches at 9 bases. The CDR3 totals 15 residues. Germline V gives CDR1 LGHNA, CDR2 YNFKEQ. V was pared by 0 bases and J by 3 bases, with 3 bases of the junction left unmatched. The CDR3 DNA reads as TGTGCCAGCAGCCAAGATCAGACAGGGGGCTACGAGCAGTACTTC. Residues: CASSQDQTGGYEQYF.